The 3 T cell receptor beta chains in this list originate from one sample, sequenced in a study of blood T cell repertoires in COVID-19. Only in-frame clones appear in the TCRdb table, and some are missing; sequencing was by immunoSEQ multiplex PCR. Here the sample spans hundreds of thousands of clones, 87% being singletons. Material: PBMCs or T cells enriched from blood (not recorded which). These TCRs come from a woman aged 25 to 39 who had recovered from COVID-19.

This sequence joins TRBV15 and TRBJ1-1; perhaps TRBD1 as D (5 bases). The CDR3 is made up of 15 amino acids. Germline values: CDR1 LNHNV, CDR2 YYDKDF (reference sequence). V was cut by 0 bases and J by 1 base, with 9 bases left in between. The CDR3 coding sequence is TGTGCCACCAGCAGAGATCCTCAGGGGAACACTGAAGCTTTCTTT. It encodes CATSRDPQGNTEAFF. Full variable domain (rest looked up from reference TRBV15 and TRBJ1-1): DAMVIQNPRYQVTQFGKPVTLSCSQTLNHNVMYWYQQKSSQAPKLLFHYYDKDFNNEADTPDNFQSRRPNTSFCFLDIRSPGLGDTAMYLCATSRDPQGNTEAFFGQGTRLTVV.

V gene TRBV27 combines with J gene TRBJ1-6, with 9 bases aligning to TRBD1. The germline CDR1 and CDR2 sequences are MNHEY and SMNVEV (reference sequence). There are 14 residues in the CDR3. The trim removed 6 bases at V and 9 bases at J, leaving 6 bases unmatched. The CDR3 DNA follows: TGTGCCAGCAGAACGGACAGGGGCGGTTCACCCCTCCACTTT. This gives the protein CASRTDRGGSPLHF.

Concerning this clone: One junction end does not reproduce the germline sequence, and a read error may be involved. This chain uses TRBV14 with TRBJ2-1; 12 nucleotides align to TRBD2. This CDR3 has 16 residues. The germline V gene has CDR1 SGHDN and CDR2 FVKESK. In nucleotides, the CDR3 is TGTGCCAGCAGCAAAGACGGGGCTAGCGGGGGGGATGAGCAGTTCTTC. This codes for CASSKDGASGGDEQFF.